This T cell receptor beta chain was profiled in a study of liver allograft versus peripheral blood T cells. Study-level information: A comparison was made between T cell receptor repertoires in transplanted livers and those in recipients' peripheral blood. Study-level findings and limits: It was reported that the T cell receptor repertoires found inside liver allografts differed from those that were detected in peripheral blood.

CDR3 length: 16 residues. V gave up 6 bases and J gave up 6 bases; unmatched junction bases: 13. Germline values: CDR1 SGHRS, CDR2 YFSETQ. TCRdb re-derived calls from the reads in MiXCR, one entry per CDR3 protein. The sample shows 2,900 or so distinct CDR3 sequences, about 15% of them seen only once. This clonotype was picked up a small number of times. What it recognizes is unknown. J is TRBJ2-3 and V is TRBV5-1; TRBD1 matches at 10 bases. This TCR was sampled from a human patient who had a liver transplant. A subset of T cells may come from the graft donor. CDR3 DNA sequence: TGCGCCAGCACCATGGCCGGGACAGGGGATTTGGATACGCAGTATTTT. It yields the protein CASTMAGTGDLDTQYF.